The sample holds many counts of the clone carrying this T cell receptor (beta chain). Time point in this sample: newly diagnosed GD, antithyroid drugs for less than 3 months. Researchers made the TCR library from RNA that was extracted from PBMCs. This sample is part of a study of regulatory T cells in long-lasting Graves disease. This CDR3 region has 13 residues. Trimming stripped 9 bases from V and 6 bases from J, with 15 bases between. Germline CDR1 reads SGHTA; CDR2 reads FQGNSA. Building the TCR beta libraries relied on iRepertoire HTBI primers, and CDR3 regions underwent Arm-PCR. TCRdb re-derived calls from the multiplex PCR reads in MiXCR, one entry per CDR3 protein. The repertoire holds approximately 250,000 distinct CDR3 sequences, with about a sixth as singletons.

The specimen was peripheral blood mononuclear cells (PBMCs), collected at new diagnosis, from a patient treated with antithyroid drugs. The source is a female donor with Graves disease. The chain couples TRBV7-2 to TRBJ2-1; D ambiguous. The CDR3 sequence is CASSRRAVNEQFF. The CDR3 DNA reads TGTGCCAGTTCCCGTAGGGCCGTCAATGAGCAGTTCTTC.